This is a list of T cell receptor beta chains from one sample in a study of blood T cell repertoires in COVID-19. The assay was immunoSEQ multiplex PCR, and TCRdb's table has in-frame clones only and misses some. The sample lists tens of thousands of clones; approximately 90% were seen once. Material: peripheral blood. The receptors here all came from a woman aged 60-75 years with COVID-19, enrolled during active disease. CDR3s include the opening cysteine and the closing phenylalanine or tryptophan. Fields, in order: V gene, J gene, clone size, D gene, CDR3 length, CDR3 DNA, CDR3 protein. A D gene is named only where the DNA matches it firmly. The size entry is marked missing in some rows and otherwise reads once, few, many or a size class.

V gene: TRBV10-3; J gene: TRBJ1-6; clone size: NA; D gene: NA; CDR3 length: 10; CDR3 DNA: TGTGCCATCAAGGGGTTCTCTAAGGGGTTT; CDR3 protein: CAIKGFSKGF
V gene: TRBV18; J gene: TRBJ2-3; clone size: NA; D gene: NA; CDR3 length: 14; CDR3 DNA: TGTGCCAGCTCCCCGTTCAGGGACACAGATACGCAGTATTTT; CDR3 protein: CASSPFRDTDTQYF
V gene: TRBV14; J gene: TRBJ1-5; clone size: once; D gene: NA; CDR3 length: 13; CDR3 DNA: TGTGCCAGCAGCCAAGATCGGAATCAGCCCCAGCATTTT; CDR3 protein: CASSQDRNQPQHF
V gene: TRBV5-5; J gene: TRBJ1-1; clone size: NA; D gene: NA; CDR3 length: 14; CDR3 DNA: TGTGCCAGCAGCTTGGCGGGTTTGAGCACTGAAGCTTTCTTT; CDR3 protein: CASSLAGLSTEAFF
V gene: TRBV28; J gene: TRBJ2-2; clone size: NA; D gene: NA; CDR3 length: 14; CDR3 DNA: TGTGCCAGCAAACAGGGTGGAGACACCGGGGAGCTGTTTTTT; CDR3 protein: CASKQGGDTGELFF
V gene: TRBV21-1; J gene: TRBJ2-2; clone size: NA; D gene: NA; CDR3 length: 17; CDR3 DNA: TGTGCCAGCAGCAAAGTGGACAGGTTGGGTGGCACCGGGGAGCTGTTTTTT; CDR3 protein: CASSKVDRLGGTGELFF
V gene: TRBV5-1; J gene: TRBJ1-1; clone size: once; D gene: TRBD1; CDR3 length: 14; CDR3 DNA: TGCGCCAGCAGCGAGGGACAGAGGAACACTGAAGCTTTCTTT; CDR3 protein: CASSEGQRNTEAFF
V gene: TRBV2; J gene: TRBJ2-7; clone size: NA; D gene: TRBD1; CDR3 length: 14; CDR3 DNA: TGTGCCAGCAGCTTGAGGACAGGGGCCTACGAGCAGTACTTC; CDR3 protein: CASSLRTGAYEQYF
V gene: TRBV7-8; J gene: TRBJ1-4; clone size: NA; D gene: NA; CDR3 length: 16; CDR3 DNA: TGTGCCAGCAGCTTAGCGGGGGCCCAGGTTAATGAAAAACTGTTTTTT; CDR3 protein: CASSLAGAQVNEKLFF
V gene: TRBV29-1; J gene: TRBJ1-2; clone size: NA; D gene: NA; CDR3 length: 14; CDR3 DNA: TGCAGCGCCATCAGTGGTCGGGACTCCTATGGCTACACCTTC; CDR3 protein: CSAISGRDSYGYTF
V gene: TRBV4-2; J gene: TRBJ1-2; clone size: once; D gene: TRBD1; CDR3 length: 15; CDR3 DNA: TGTGCCAGCAGCCCCGCGGGACAGGGGGACTATGGCTACACCTTC; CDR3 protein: CASSPAGQGDYGYTF
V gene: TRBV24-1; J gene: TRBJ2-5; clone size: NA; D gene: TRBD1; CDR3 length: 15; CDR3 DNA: TGTGCCACCAGTCCCGGGACAGGGATCGGGGAGACCCAGTACTTC; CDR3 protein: CATSPGTGIGETQYF
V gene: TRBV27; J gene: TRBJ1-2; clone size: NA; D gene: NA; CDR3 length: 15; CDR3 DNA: TGTGCCAGCAGTCCCCTGGAAGGGAGGAACTATGGCTACACCTTC; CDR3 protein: CASSPLEGRNYGYTF
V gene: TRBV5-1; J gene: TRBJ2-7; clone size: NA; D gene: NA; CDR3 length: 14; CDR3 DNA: TGCGCCAGCAGCTTGGTGGGCATCCCCTACGAGCAGTACTTC; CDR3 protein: CASSLVGIPYEQYF
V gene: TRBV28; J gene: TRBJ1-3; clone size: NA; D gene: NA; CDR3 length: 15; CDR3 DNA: TGTGCCAGCAGCTCCTCAGGGACACGCAGAAACACCATATATTTT; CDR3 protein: CASSSSGTRRNTIYF
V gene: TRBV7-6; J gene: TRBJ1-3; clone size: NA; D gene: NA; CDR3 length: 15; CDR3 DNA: TGTGCCAGCAGCTTAGCTGCCGGCTCTGGAAACACCATATATTTT; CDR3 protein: CASSLAAGSGNTIYF
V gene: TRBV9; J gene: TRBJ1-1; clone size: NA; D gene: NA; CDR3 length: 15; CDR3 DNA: TGTGCCAGCAGCGGCAGGGGAGTACCGTTCGGTGAAGCTTTCTTT; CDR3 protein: CASSGRGVPFGEAFF
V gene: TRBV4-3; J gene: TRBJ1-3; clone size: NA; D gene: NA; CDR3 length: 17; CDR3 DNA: TGCGCCAGCAGCCAAGATTTCCAGGGGTTCTCTGGAAACACCATATATTTT; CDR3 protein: CASSQDFQGFSGNTIYF
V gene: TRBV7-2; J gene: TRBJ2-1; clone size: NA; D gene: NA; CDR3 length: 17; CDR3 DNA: TGTGCCAGCAGCTTAGATCCCGGGCGGGGAAGTTGGAATGAGCAGTTCTTC; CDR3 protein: CASSLDPGRGSWNEQFF
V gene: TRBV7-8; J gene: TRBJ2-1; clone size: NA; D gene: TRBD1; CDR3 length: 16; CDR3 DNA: TGTGCCAGCAGCCGAGTTGGGACAGGGGTCTACAATGAGCAGTTCTTC; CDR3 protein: CASSRVGTGVYNEQFF
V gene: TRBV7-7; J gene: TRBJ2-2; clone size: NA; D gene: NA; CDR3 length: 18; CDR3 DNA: TGTGCTAGCAGCTCCAGCCCAGTGGCGGGGGCGGGTACCGGGGAGCTGTTTTTT; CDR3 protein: CASSSSPVAGAGTGELFF
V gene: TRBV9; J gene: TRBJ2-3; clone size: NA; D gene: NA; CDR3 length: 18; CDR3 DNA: TGTGCCAGCAGCCCCGACCGGGTTAGGCGCTTCGATACAGATACGCAGTATTTT; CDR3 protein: CASSPDRVRRFDTDTQYF
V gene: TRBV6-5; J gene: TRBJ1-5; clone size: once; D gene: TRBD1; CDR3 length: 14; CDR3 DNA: TGTGCCAGCAGCCCAGGGGGATTAGTTCAGCCCCAGCATTTT; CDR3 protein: CASSPGGLVQPQHF
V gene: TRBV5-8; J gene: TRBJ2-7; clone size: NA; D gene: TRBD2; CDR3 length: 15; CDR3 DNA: TGTGCCAGCAGTTTTTACGGGGGGGGGTCCTACGAGCAGTACTTC; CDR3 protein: CASSFYGGGSYEQYF
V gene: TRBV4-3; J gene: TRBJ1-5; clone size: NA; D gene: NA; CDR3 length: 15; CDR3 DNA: TGCGCCAGCAGCCAAGATGCGGCCGGCTATCAGCCCCAGCATTTT; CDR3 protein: CASSQDAAGYQPQHF
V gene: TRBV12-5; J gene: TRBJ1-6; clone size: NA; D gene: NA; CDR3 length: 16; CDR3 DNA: TGTGCTAGTGGTTTGGTACGGGGCCCCGGGGGTTCACCCCTCCACTTT; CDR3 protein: CASGLVRGPGGSPLHF
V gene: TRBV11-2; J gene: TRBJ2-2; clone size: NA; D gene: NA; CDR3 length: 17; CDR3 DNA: TGTGCCAGCAGCTTAGATCATGAGGGGGCGAACACCGGGGAGCTGTTTTTT; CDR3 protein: CASSLDHEGANTGELFF
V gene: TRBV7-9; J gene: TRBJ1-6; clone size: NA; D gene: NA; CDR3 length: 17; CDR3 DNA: TGTGCCAGCAGCTTAGCAGCAGGGGTGGATTATAATTCACCCCTCCACTTT; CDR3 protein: CASSLAAGVDYNSPLHF
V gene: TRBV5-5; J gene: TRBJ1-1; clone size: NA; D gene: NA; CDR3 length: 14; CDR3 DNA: TGTGCCAGCAGCCGCAGGGTCAGGAACACTGAAGCTTTCTTT; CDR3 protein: CASSRRVRNTEAFF
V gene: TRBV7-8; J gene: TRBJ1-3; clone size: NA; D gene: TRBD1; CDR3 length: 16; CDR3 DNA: TGTGCCAGCAGCAGGGATAGGGACAGGGCTGGAAACACCATATATTTT; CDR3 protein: CASSRDRDRAGNTIYF
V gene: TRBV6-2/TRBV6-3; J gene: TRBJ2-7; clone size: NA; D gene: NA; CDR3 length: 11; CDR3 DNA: TGTGCCAGCAGTTACGCGGCCGAGCAGTACTTC; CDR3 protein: CASSYAAEQYF
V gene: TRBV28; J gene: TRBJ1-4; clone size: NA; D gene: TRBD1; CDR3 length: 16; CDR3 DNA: TGTGCCAGCAGTTCTGGACAGGGAACAACTAATGAAAAACTGTTTTTT; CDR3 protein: CASSSGQGTTNEKLFF
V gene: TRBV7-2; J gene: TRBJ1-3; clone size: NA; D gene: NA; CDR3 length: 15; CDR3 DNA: TGTGCCAGCAGCTTACAGGGTGGGTCTGGAAACACCATATATTTT; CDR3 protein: CASSLQGGSGNTIYF
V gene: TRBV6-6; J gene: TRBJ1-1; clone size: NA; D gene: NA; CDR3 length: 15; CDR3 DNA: TGTGCCAGCAGTTACCCCGGGTCGGCAAACACTGAAGCTTTCTTT; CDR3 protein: CASSYPGSANTEAFF
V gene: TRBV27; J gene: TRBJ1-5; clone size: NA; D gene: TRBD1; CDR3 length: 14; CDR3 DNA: TGTGCCAGCAGTTTACAGGGGGTGGCTCAGCCCCAGCATTTT; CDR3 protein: CASSLQGVAQPQHF
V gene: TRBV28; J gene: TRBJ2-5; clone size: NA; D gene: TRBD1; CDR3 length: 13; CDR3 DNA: TGTGCCAGCAGTTTACAGGGGGTTGAGACCCAGTACTTC; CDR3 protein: CASSLQGVETQYF
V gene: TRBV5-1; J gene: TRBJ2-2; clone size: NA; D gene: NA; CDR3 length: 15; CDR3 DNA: TGCGCCAGCAGCAAGGACAGCCTGAACACCGGGGAGCTGTTTTTT; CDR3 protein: CASSKDSLNTGELFF
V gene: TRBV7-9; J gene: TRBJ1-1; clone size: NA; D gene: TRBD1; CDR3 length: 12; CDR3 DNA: TGTGCCAGCAGCTTACAGGGGGCGAGAGCTTTCTTT; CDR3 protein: CASSLQGARAFF